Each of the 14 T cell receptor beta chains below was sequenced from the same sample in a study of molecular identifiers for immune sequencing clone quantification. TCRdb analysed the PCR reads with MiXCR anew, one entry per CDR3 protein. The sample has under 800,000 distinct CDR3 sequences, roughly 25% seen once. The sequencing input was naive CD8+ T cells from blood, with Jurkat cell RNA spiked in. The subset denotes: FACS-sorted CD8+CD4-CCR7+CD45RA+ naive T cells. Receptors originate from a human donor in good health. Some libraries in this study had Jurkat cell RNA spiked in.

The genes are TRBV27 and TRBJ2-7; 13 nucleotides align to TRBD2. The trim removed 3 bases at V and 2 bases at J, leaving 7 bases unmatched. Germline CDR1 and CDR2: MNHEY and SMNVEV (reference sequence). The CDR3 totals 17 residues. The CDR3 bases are TGTGCCAGCAGTTTCACTAGCGGGAGGGCCCTCGCCTACGAGCAGTACTTC. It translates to CASSFTSGRALAYEQYF.

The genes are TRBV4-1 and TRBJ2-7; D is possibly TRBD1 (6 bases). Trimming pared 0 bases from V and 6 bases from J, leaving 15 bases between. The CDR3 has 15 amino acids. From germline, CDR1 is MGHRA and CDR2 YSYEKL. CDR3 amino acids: CASSQDHLTGGEQYF. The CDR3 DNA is TGCGCCAGCAGCCAAGATCATCTGACAGGAGGCGAGCAGTACTTC.

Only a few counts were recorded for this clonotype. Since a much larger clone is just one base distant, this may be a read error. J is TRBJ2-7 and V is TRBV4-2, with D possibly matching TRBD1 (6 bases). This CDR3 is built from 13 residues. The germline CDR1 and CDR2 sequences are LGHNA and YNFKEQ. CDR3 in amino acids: CARRQDSSYEQYF. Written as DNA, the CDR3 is TGTGCCCGCAGACAGGACAGCTCCTACGAGCAGTACTTC.

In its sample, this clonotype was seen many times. DNA for the CDR3: TGCAGTGCTAGGTGCAGACCGAAAGATACGCAGTATTTT. It encodes CSARCRPKDTQYF. The rearrangement uses TRBV20-1 and TRBJ2-3; unclear D gene. V lost 3 bases to trimming and J lost 5 bases, with 12 bases between them. The V gene's germline CDR1 is DFQATT and CDR2 SNEGSKA (reference sequence). This CDR3 has 13 amino acids.

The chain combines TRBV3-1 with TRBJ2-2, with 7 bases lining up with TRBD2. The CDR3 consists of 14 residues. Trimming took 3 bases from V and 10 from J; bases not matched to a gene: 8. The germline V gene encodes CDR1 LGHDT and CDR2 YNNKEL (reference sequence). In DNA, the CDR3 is TGTGCCAGCAGCCATAGACTTCGGGAGGAGGAGCTGTTTTTT. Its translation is CASSHRLREEELFF.

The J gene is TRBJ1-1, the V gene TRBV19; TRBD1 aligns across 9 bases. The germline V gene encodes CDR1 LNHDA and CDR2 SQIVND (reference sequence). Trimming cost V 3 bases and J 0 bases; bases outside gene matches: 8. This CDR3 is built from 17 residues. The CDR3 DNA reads TGTGCCAGTAGTATCTGGGGGACAGGGAAGATGAACACTGAAGCTTTCTTT. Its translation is CASSIWGTGKMNTEAFF.

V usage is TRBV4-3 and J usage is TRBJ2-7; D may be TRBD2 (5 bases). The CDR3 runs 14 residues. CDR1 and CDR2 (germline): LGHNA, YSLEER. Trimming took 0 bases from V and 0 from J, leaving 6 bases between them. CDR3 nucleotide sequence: TGCGCCAGCAGCCAAGATCGGGACTCCTACGAGCAGTACTTC. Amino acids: CASSQDRDSYEQYF.

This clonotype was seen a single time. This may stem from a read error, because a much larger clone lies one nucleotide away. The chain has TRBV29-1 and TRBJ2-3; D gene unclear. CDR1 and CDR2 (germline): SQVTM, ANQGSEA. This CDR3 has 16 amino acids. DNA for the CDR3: TGCAGCGTTGTGGGAACAAGGTTTGCAAACACAGATACGCAGAATTTT. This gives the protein CSVVGTRFANTDTQNF.

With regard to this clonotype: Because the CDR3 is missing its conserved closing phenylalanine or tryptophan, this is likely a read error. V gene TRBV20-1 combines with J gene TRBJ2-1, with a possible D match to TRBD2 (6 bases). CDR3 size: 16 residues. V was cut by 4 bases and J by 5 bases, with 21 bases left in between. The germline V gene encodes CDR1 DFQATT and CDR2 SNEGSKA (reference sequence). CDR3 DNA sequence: TGCAGTGCTAATTGGGCGGCGGGACCTCACAACAATGAGCAGTTCCTC. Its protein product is CSANWAAGPHNNEQFL.

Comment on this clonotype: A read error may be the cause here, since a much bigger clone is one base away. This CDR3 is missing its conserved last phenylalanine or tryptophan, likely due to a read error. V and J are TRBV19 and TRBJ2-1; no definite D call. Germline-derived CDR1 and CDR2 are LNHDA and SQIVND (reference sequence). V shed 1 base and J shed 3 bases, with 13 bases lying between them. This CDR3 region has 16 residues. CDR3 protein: CASSIGARTFYNEQFS. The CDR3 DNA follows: TGTGCCAGTAGTATAGGGGCTAGAACCTTCTACAATGAGCAGTTCTCC.

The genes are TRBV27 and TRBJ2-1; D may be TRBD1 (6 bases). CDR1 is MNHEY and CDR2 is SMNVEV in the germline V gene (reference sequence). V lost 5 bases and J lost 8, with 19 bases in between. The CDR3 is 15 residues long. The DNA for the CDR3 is TGTGCCAGCAGTACCCCGGGACAAAGTAGCTATGAGCAGTTCTTC. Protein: CASSTPGQSSYEQFF.

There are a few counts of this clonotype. The CDR3 DNA reads TGTGCCAGTAGTATGACACAGTATAGCAATCAGCCCCAGCATTTT. Protein sequence: CASSMTQYSNQPQHF. The J gene is TRBJ1-5, the V gene TRBV19; D uncertain. There are 15 residues in the CDR3. Per germline, CDR1 LNHDA and CDR2 SQIVND (reference sequence). Trimming stripped 3 bases from V and 0 bases from J, with 9 bases between.

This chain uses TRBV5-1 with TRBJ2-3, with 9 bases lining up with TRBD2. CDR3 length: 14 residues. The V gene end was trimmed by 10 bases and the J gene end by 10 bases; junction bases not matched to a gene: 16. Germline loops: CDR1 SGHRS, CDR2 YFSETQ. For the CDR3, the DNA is TGCGCCGGCGGCTCGGTTGGCGGGGGGGGTGCGCAGTATTTT. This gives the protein CAGGSVGGGGAQYF.

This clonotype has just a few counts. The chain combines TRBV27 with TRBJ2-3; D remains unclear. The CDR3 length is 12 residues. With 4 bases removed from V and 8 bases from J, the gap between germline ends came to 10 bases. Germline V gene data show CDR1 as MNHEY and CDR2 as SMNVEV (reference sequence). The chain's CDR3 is CASSSMLGTQYF. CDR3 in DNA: TGTGCCAGCAGTTCTATGCTTGGTACGCAGTATTTT.